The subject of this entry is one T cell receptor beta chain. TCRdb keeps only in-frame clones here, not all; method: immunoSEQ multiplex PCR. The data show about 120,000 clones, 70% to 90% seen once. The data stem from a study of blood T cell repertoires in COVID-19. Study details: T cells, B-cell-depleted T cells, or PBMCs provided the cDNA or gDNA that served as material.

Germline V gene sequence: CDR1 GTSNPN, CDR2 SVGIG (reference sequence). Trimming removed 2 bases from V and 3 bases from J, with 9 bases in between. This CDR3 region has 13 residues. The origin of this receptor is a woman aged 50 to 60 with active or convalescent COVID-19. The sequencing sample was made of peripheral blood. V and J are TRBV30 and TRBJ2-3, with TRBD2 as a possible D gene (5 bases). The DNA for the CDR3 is TGTGCCTGGAGTCTTACTAGAACAGATACGCAGTATTTT. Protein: CAWSLTRTDTQYF. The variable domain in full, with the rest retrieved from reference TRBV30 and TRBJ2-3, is SQTIHQWPATLVQPVGSPLSLECTVEGTSNPNLYWYRQAAGRGLQLLFYSVGIGQISSEVPQNLSASRPQDRQFILSSKKLLLSDSGFYLCAWSLTRTDTQYFGPGTRLTVL.